This T cell receptor beta chain appears in the sequencing data of a study of blood T cell repertoires in COVID-19. Germline V gene lookup returns CDR1 SGHNT and CDR2 YYREEE (reference sequence). V lost 4 bases and J lost 9, with 11 bases in between. This CDR3 spans 13 amino acids. This clone was found a few times. Sequencing used immunoSEQ multiplex PCR; TCRdb keeps in-frame clones, though not all of them. This sample yields about 98,000 clones, of which nearly 90% are seen a single time; approximately 4.9% belongs to the top ten. This TCR was recovered from a man in his 70s with acute or convalescent COVID-19. The sample comprised peripheral blood. The V call is TRBV5-4, the J call TRBJ1-6, with D tentatively TRBD1 (5 bases). The chain's CDR3 is CASSNGQTSPLHF. The CDR3 coding sequence is TGTGCCAGCAGCAACGGACAAACTTCACCCCTCCACTTT.